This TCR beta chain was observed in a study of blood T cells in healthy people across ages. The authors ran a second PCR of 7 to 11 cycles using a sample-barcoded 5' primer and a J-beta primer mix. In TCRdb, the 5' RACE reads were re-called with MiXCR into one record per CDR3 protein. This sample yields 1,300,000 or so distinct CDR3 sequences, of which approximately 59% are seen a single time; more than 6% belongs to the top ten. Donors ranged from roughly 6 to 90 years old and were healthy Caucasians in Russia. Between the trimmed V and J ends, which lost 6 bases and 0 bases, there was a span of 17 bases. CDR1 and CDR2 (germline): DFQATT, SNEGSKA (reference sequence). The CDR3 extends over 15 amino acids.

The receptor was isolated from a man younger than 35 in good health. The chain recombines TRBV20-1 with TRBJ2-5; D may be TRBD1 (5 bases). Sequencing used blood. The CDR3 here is CSAPERQRHQETQYF. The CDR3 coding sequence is TGCAGTGCCCCAGAAAGACAGAGGCACCAAGAGACCCAGTACTTC.